This T cell receptor (beta chain) was recorded in a study of blood T cell repertoires in COVID-19 (dated by TCRdb to 2018 to 2021). Regarding the research as a whole: Collaborator samples came from the United States, Italy and Spain and covered acute and convalescent phases of COVID-19. The material from the prospective study consisted of cDNA or gDNA derived from T cells, B-cell-depleted T cells, or PBMCs. The dataset comprised deeply sampled blood TCRbeta repertoires from subjects exposed to, actively infected with, or recovered from COVID-19. The repertoires were released in a freely available public database intended as a resource for research on the immune response to SARS-CoV-2. The samples were drawn from two sources: the first 160 participants of the ongoing ImmuneRACE study, and fewer than 1,500 subjects contributed by 6 global collaborators. The sample metadata nearly always contained a de-identified subject ID, COVID-19 status, age in years and sex. Where HLA class I and class II types were available, the types were taken from metadata supplied by the sample provider, not from assay-based typing. On the study overall, not on this receptor specifically: The quantity of clinical and demographic metadata differed by source and by participant and was supplied without curation.

The CDR3 has 13 amino acids, counting the end cysteine and phenylalanine. Left in the record is the CDR3 DNA by itself, 39 bases read in frame from the first base. The CDR1 and CDR2 encoded by the germline V gene are SGHTA and FQGTGA. V gives up 6 bases and J gives up 6 bases, and the segment between their germline ends measures 11 bases. For this clone: Its antigen is unknown. Base qualities are not provided; no much larger clone lies one nucleotide away.

TCRbeta CDR3 regions were amplified from genomic DNA by means of the immunoSEQ Assay, a bias-controlled multiplex PCR. The original methods were these. Within the assay, amplification of reference gene primers was used to estimate how many nucleated cells each sample contained. Sequence reads were collapsed and filtered to measure the absolute abundance of every unique TCRbeta CDR3 rearrangement. Productive Simpson clonality was computed per sample as the square root of Simpson's diversity index over productive rearrangements. In TCRdb, the immuneACCESS table is reduced to in-frame sequences with V and J assigned. These tables do not hold every clone; where another copy was compared, an unresolved V gene accounts for under half, and the others remain unexplained. Clone size and the V and J calls come from that table; the DNA yielded D and trimming. The sample table lists fewer than 90,000 clones, over 60% of them with a count of one. More than 13% of the sample rests with the top ten.

In Seattle, one collaborating source enrolled patients while the infection was active and tracked those patients longitudinally over the course of disease. Whole blood was collected in K2EDTA tubes by collaborating institutions according to the institutions' own protocols. For TCRbeta analysis, collaborators shipped samples as frozen whole blood, isolated PBMCs, or DNA extracted from either of those sample types. This clonotype was obtained from a man in his fifties or sixties with COVID-19, enrolled during active disease. The chain was built from TRBV7-3 and TRBJ2-2, with an unclear D gene assignment. The sample comprised peripheral blood. In nucleotide form, the sequence is TGTGCCAGCAGACCAGGATTTCCCGGGGAGCTGTTTTTT. Translation gives CASRPGFPGELFF.